These T cell receptor beta chains were read from a single sample in a study of human T cells and chemical hapten exposure. A single record per CDR3 protein comes from TCRdb applying MiXCR to the RACE reads. Of 180,000 or so distinct CDR3 sequences in the sample, 14% were seen once. The input for sequencing was whole blood, taken in connection with sensitization to the hapten diphenylcyclopropenone (DPC). These receptors were obtained from a woman younger than 45 with alopecia areata. Some clones in this sample may be carry-over from other donors' samples. CDR3s include the opening cysteine and the closing phenylalanine or tryptophan. The D gene is left open where the match is weak. Size is stated for part of the rows, as once, few or many counts, or as a class when the clone is expanded.

size,length,D,V,J,CDR3,DNA
few,13,TRBD1,TRBV30,TRBJ1-1,CAWRGTGRTEAFF,TGTGCCTGGAGGGGGACAGGGAGGACTGAAGCTTTCTTT
-,14,TRBD2,TRBV7-9,TRBJ2-2,CASSGASGTGELFF,TGTGCCAGCAGTGGGGCTAGCGGTACCGGGGAGCTGTTTTTT
-,15,TRBD1,TRBV6-2/TRBV6-3,TRBJ2-7,CASSYDPTGGYEQYF,TGTGCCAGCAGTTACGACCCGACAGGGGGCTACGAGCAGTACTTC
many,15,TRBD1,TRBV6-1,TRBJ1-1,CASSSTGTGGTEAFF,TGTGCCAGCAGTAGTACCGGGACAGGGGGCACTGAAGCTTTCTTT
many,11,-,TRBV20-1,TRBJ2-5,CSASHGETQYF,TGCAGTGCTAGTCACGGGGAGACCCAGTACTTC
few,15,-,TRBV28,TRBJ2-4,CASTGGGGARDIQYF,TGTGCCAGCACCGGGGGCGGGGGAGCTCGGGACATTCAGTACTTC
-,12,TRBD2,TRBV27,TRBJ2-1,CASSFIRGVWFF,TGTGCCAGCAGTTTTATACGGGGGGTATGGTTCTTC
many,15,TRBD2,TRBV20-1,TRBJ2-1,CSATGWGGSYNEQFF,TGCAGTGCTACTGGTTGGGGGGGCTCCTACAATGAGCAGTTCTTC
once,15,-,TRBV9,TRBJ1-3,CASSVDPASGNTIYF,TGTGCCAGCAGCGTAGACCCGGCCTCTGGAAACACCATATATTTT
many,13,TRBD1,TRBV29-1,TRBJ2-1,CSVAGTGYNEQFF,TGCAGCGTCGCCGGGACAGGGTACAATGAGCAGTTCTTC
-,15,-,TRBV3-1,TRBJ2-2,CASSQVWGNTGELFF,TGTGCCAGCAGCCAAGTTTGGGGGAACACCGGGGAGCTGTTTTTT
-,13,-,TRBV7-2,TRBJ2-1,CARGDARYNEQFF,TGTGCCAGGGGGGACGCCCGATACAATGAGCAGTTCTTC
few,15,TRBD2,TRBV30,TRBJ2-2,CAWSVGRVNTGELFF,TGTGCCTGGAGTGTCGGGAGGGTGAACACCGGGGAGCTGTTTTTT
few,13,TRBD1,TRBV7-2,TRBJ2-7,CASSSWTGYEQYF,TGTGCCAGCAGCTCCTGGACAGGGTACGAGCAGTACTTC
few,11,TRBD1,TRBV29-1,TRBJ1-1,CSAQGDAEAFF,TGCAGCGCCCAGGGGGACGCTGAAGCTTTCTTT
many,16,TRBD2,TRBV20-1,TRBJ2-7,CSARVSGRPSSYEQYF,TGCAGTGCTAGAGTTAGCGGGAGGCCTAGCTCCTACGAGCAGTACTTC
-,12,-,TRBV28,TRBJ2-7,CASTHTSYEQYF,TGTGCCAGCACCCACACCAGCTACGAGCAGTACTTC
-,15,TRBD1,TRBV2,TRBJ2-1,CASSERDSPKNEQFF,TGTGCCAGCAGTGAAAGGGACAGCCCCAAGAATGAGCAGTTCTTC
few,14,-,TRBV5-6,TRBJ2-2,CASSLEQGSGELFF,TGTGCCAGCAGCCTAGAACAGGGTTCCGGGGAGCTGTTTTTT
few,12,-,TRBV29-1,TRBJ2-2,CSVDAGAGELFF,TGCAGCGTTGATGCAGGGGCCGGGGAGCTGTTTTTT
few,15,-,TRBV6-2/TRBV6-3,TRBJ1-1,CASSPPGFYNTEAFF,TGTGCCAGCAGTCCTCCAGGGTTTTATAACACTGAAGCTTTCTTT
-,14,TRBD2,TRBV29-1,TRBJ2-1,CSVEDRTSIDEQFF,TGCAGCGTTGAAGATAGGACTAGTATCGATGAGCAGTTCTTC
-,11,-,TRBV28,TRBJ2-7,CASGMSREQYF,TGTGCCAGCGGCATGAGTCGCGAGCAGTACTTC
many,17,TRBD2,TRBV28,TRBJ2-7,CASSTSYTGGLPYEQYF,TGTGCCAGCAGCACTAGCTATACGGGGGGTCTACCCTACGAGCAGTACTTC
-,15,TRBD2,TRBV30,TRBJ2-7,CAWRANSGRLYEQYF,TGTGCCTGGAGGGCTAATAGCGGGAGGTTGTACGAGCAGTACTTC
-,15,-,TRBV3-1,TRBJ2-2,CASSQAAGVTGELFF,TGTGCCAGCAGCCAAGCGGCAGGGGTGACCGGGGAGCTGTTTTTT
-,15,-,TRBV20-1,TRBJ2-7,CSASHPGPSGYEQYF,TGCAGTGCAAGCCATCCGGGACCCTCGGGGTACGAGCAGTACTTC
few,14,-,TRBV29-1,TRBJ2-1,CSARQGSSYNEQFF,TGCAGCGCCAGGCAGGGGAGCTCCTACAATGAGCAGTTCTTC
-,16,TRBD2,TRBV11-1,TRBJ2-1,CASSFKLAGSYNEQFF,TGTGCCAGCAGCTTTAAACTAGCGGGAAGCTACAATGAGCAGTTCTTC
-,14,-,TRBV15,TRBJ2-7,CATSRDIGVDEQYF,TGTGCCACCAGCAGAGATATAGGGGTGGACGAGCAGTACTTC
many,14,-,TRBV7-6,TRBJ2-5,CASSFGPLKETQYF,TGTGCCAGCAGCTTTGGACCGCTAAAAGAGACCCAGTACTTC
many,15,-,TRBV9,TRBJ1-3,CASSVDQFSGNTIYF,TGTGCCAGCAGCGTAGATCAGTTCTCTGGAAACACCATATATTTT
-,17,-,TRBV7-6,TRBJ2-2,CASSLGISEAGTGELFF,TGTGCCAGCAGCTTAGGGATTTCGGAGGCTGGCACCGGGGAGCTGTTTTTT
few,14,-,TRBV7-8,TRBJ1-1,CASSLAQANTEAFF,TGTGCCAGCAGCTTAGCGCAAGCGAACACTGAAGCTTTCTTT
few,15,TRBD2,TRBV5-1,TRBJ2-1,CASRLVLAGATEQFF,TGCGCCAGCAGGCTCGTGTTAGCGGGGGCAACTGAGCAGTTCTTC
once,14,-,TRBV29-1,TRBJ2-2,CSVEDRANTGELFF,TGCAGCGTTGAGGATCGAGCGAACACCGGGGAGCTGTTTTTT
few,17,-,TRBV20-1,TRBJ1-4,CSASRGRAPATNEKLFF,TGCAGTGCTAGTCGGGGGAGGGCTCCGGCAACTAATGAAAAACTGTTTTTT
-,14,TRBD1,TRBV2,TRBJ2-7,CASSGVGQGYEQYF,TGTGCCAGCAGTGGGGTGGGACAGGGCTACGAGCAGTACTTC
many,16,-,TRBV4-3,TRBJ2-1,CASSQDRAGSYNEQFF,TGCGCCAGCAGCCAAGACAGGGCCGGGTCCTACAATGAGCAGTTCTTC
few,12,-,TRBV29-1,TRBJ2-1,CSVDMGVGEQFF,TGCAGCGTTGACATGGGGGTAGGGGAGCAGTTCTTC
-,17,TRBD1,TRBV7-2,TRBJ1-4,CASSSSPGGGYNEKLFF,TGTGCCAGCAGCTCCAGCCCAGGGGGGGGTTATAATGAAAAACTGTTTTTT
many,13,-,TRBV12-5,TRBJ1-5,CASGLVAGQPQHF,TGTGCTAGTGGTTTGGTAGCGGGGCAGCCCCAGCATTTT
few,16,TRBD2,TRBV3-1,TRBJ2-5,CASSQRSAGLYETQYF,TGTGCCAGCAGCCAACGATCAGCGGGGTTGTATGAGACCCAGTACTTC
few,16,-,TRBV28,TRBJ2-6,CASIPGGTPGANVLTF,TGTGCCAGCATACCCGGGGGCACGCCTGGGGCCAACGTCCTGACTTTC
-,18,-,TRBV7-9,TRBJ1-2,CASSLMHRRTAEDYGYTF,TGTGCCAGCAGCTTAATGCATAGGCGGACAGCCGAAGACTATGGCTACACCTTC
-,14,-,TRBV27,TRBJ2-6,CASSYQSGANVLTF,TGTGCCAGCAGTTACCAGTCTGGGGCTAACGTCCTGACTTTC
-,15,-,TRBV27,TRBJ2-1,CASSHGPSSYNEQFF,TGTGCCAGCAGCCATGGTCCCAGCTCCTACAATGAGCAGTTCTTC
-,14,TRBD1,TRBV18,TRBJ1-1,CASSPATGATEAFF,TGTGCCAGCTCACCAGCGACAGGGGCTACTGAAGCTTTCTTT
few,17,TRBD1,TRBV7-2,TRBJ1-3,CASSLGTGWALGNTIYF,TGTGCCAGCAGCTTAGGGACAGGGTGGGCTCTTGGAAACACCATATATTTT
few,19,TRBD1,TRBV28,TRBJ1-5,CASSLSLSTGLVGNQPQHF,TGTGCCAGCAGTTTATCCCTCTCGACAGGGTTGGTCGGCAATCAGCCCCAGCATTTT
many,13,-,TRBV7-3,TRBJ1-1,CASSPQGNTEAFF,TGTGCCAGCAGCCCACAGGGGAACACTGAAGCTTTCTTT
few,17,TRBD2,TRBV5-1,TRBJ2-7,CASSLPTLGAGANEQYF,TGCGCCAGCAGCTTGCCCACGTTGGGTGCGGGAGCGAACGAGCAGTACTTC